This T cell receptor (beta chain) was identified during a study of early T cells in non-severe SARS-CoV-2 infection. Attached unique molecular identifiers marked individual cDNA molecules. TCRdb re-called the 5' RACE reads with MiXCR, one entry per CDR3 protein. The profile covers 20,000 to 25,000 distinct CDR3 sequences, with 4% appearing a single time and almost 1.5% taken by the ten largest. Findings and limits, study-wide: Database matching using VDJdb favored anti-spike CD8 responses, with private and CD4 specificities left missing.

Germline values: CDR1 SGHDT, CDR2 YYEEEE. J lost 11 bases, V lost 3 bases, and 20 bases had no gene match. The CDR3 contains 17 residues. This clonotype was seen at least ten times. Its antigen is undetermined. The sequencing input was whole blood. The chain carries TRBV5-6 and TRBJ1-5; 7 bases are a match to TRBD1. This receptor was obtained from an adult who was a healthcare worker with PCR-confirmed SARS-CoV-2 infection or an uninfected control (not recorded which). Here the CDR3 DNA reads TGTGCCAGCAGCTCATCCTATAGAGGGACAGAAGTCTTGACCCAGCATTTT. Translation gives CASSSSYRGTEVLTQHF.